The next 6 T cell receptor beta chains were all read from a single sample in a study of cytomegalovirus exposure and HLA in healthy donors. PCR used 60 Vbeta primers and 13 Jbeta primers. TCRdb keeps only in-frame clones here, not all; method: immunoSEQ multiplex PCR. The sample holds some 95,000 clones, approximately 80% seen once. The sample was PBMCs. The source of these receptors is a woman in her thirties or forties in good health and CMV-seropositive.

The CDR3, as DNA: TGCGCCAGCAGCCACCTGTCTAGCGGGAGAGCGTCAGATACGCAGTATTTT. Residues: CASSHLSSGRASDTQYF. This chain joins TRBV4-1 and TRBJ2-3; 10 nucleotides align to TRBD2. The V and J ends lost 3 bases and 4 bases, in that order; junction bases with no gene match: 10. This CDR3 comprises 17 residues. The germline V gene has CDR1 MGHRA and CDR2 YSYEKL.

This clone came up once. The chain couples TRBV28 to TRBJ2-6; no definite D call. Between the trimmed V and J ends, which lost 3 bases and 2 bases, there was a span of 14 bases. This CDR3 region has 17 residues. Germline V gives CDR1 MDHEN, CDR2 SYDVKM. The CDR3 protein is CASSLVTSGTGANVLTF. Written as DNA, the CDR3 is TGTGCCAGCAGTTTGGTCACATCAGGTACTGGGGCCAACGTCCTGACTTTC.

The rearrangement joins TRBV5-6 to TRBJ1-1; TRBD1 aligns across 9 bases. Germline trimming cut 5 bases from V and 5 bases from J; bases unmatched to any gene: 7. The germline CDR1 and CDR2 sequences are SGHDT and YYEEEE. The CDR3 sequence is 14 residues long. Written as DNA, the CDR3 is TGTGCCAGCAGGCCTACAGGGGGCGGAACTGAAGCTTTCTTT. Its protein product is CASRPTGGGTEAFF.

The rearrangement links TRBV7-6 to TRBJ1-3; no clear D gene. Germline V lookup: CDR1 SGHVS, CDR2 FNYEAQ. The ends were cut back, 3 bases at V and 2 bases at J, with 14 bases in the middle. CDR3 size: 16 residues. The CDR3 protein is CASSFHRREAGNTIYF. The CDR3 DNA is TGTGCCAGCAGCTTCCATAGGAGAGAGGCTGGAAACACCATATATTTT.

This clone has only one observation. CDR3 region: CASSSHTGGETQYF. The DNA for the CDR3 is TGTGCCAGCAGTTCACACACGGGGGGGGAGACCCAGTACTTC. The gene calls are TRBV28 and TRBJ2-5; 8 positions agree with TRBD2. The CDR3 loop spans 14 amino acids. Trimming at V came to 4 bases and at J to 5 bases, leaving 6 bases not matched to a gene. The germline V gene encodes CDR1 MDHEN and CDR2 SYDVKM. Variable domain in full (rest from reference TRBV28 and TRBJ2-5): DVKVTQSSRYLVKRTGEKVFLECVQDMDHENMFWYRQDPGLGLRLIYFSYDVKMKEKGDIPEGYSVSREKKERFSLILESASTNQTSMYLCASSSHTGGETQYFGPGTRLLVL.

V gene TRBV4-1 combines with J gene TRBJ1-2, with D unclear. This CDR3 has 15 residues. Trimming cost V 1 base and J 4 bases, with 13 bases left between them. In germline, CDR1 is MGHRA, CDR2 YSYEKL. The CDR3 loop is CASSQVGRTGYGYTF. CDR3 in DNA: TGCGCCAGCAGCCAAGTGGGGAGGACGGGCTATGGCTACACCTTC.